These 27 T cell receptor beta chains came from one sample sequenced in a study of blood T cell repertoires in COVID-19. This table comes from immunoSEQ multiplex PCR, and its TCRdb copy is limited to in-frame clones, with some not included. There are fewer than 85,000 clones in the sample; around 72% occur only once, and 2.6% lies in the top ten. Sequencing used peripheral blood. These receptors originate from a human donor with acute or convalescent COVID-19. The donor label of this sample is uncertain.

CDR3 loop: CSASGSYGYTF. CDR3 coding DNA: TGCAGTGCCTCCGGGTCCTATGGCTACACCTTC. The V gene is TRBV20-1, the J gene TRBJ1-2, with D unclear. Trimming shortened V by 6 bases and J by 4 bases, and 9 bases separated the two germline ends. The CDR3 loop spans 11 amino acids. Germline V gene lookup returns CDR1 DFQATT and CDR2 SNEGSKA (reference sequence).

The chain employs TRBV2 and TRBJ1-5, with 8 bases aligning to TRBD1. The germline V gene encodes CDR1 SNHLY and CDR2 FYNNEI. CDR3 length: 16 amino acids. Trimming at V came to 6 bases and at J to 2 bases, leaving 9 bases not matched to a gene. The CDR3 sequence: CASSADRGSGNQPQHF. The CDR3 DNA reads as TGTGCCAGCAGCGCTGACAGGGGCTCGGGCAATCAGCCCCAGCATTTT.

The chain has TRBV6-2 or TRBV6-3 and TRBJ1-6; D gene uncertain. V gave up 2 bases and J gave up 10 bases, with 9 bases separating them. This CDR3 has 13 amino acids. Germline CDR1 is MNHEY and CDR2 is SVGEGT. The CDR3 coding sequence is TGTGCCAGCAGTTACCCAGGAAGGTCACCCCTCCACTTT. Translation: CASSYPGRSPLHF.

Only one count was recorded for this clone. V gene TRBV18 combines with J gene TRBJ1-2; 8 bases map to TRBD1. The CDR3 runs 15 residues. V lost 2 bases to trimming and J lost 4 bases; unmatched junction nucleotides: 6. Germline CDR1 is KGHSH and CDR2 is LQKENI. DNA of the CDR3: TGTGCCAGCTCACCAAGGACAGGGTTAGGCTATGGCTACACCTTC. It specifies CASSPRTGLGYGYTF.

The rearrangement uses TRBV27 and TRBJ2-7; 7 nucleotides match TRBD2. Germline lookup yields CDR1 MNHEY and CDR2 SMNVEV (reference sequence). This CDR3 has 15 residues. The V segment lost 1 base and the J segment 3 bases; nucleotides outside the gene matches: 6. The CDR3 bases are TGTGCCAGCAGTTTATACGGGGGGAACGACTACGAGCAGTACGTC. It encodes CASSLYGGNDYEQYV.

This chain uses TRBV2 with TRBJ1-5, with D tentatively TRBD1 (6 bases). This CDR3 has 15 residues. Germline CDR1 is SNHLY and CDR2 is FYNNEI. V lost 5 bases and J 2 bases, leaving 13 bases between the germline ends. CDR3 sequence: CASSPRAGGNQPQHF. The DNA of the CDR3 is TGTGCCAGCAGTCCCCGGGCAGGGGGCAATCAGCCCCAGCATTTT.

The rearrangement links TRBV12-3 or TRBV12-4 to TRBJ2-1, with D unresolved. V lost 3 bases, J lost 7 bases, and 10 bases lay in between. There are 13 residues in the CDR3. Here the CDR3 DNA reads TGTGCCAGCAGTTTGAGTTTGGTGAATGAGCAGTTCTTC. This codes for CASSLSLVNEQFF.

The chain couples TRBV6-2 or TRBV6-3 to TRBJ2-3; 9 positions agree with TRBD2. Losses at the gene ends were 0 bases for V and 1 base for J; bases not matched to a gene: 5. This CDR3 region has 17 residues. Germline V gives CDR1 MNHEY, CDR2 SVGEGT. For the CDR3, the DNA is TGTGCCAGCAGTTACTCTAGCGGGAGATATGGCACAGATACGCAGTATTTT. It encodes CASSYSSGRYGTDTQYF.

The chain joins TRBV5-5 to TRBJ2-5, with TRBD1 as a possible D gene (6 bases). The germline CDR1 and CDR2 sequences are SGHKS and YYEKEE (reference sequence). This CDR3 is built from 14 residues. The germline V and J ends were trimmed by 0 bases and 7 bases, with 13 bases remaining between them. This chain's CDR3 is CASSLDPGVGTQYF. The CDR3 nucleotides read TGTGCCAGCAGCTTGGACCCAGGGGTGGGGACCCAGTACTTC.

Only one count was recorded for this clone. V is TRBV5-1 and J is TRBJ2-3; TRBD2 matches 10 bases. The length of the CDR3 is 18 residues. CDR1 SGHRS and CDR2 YFSETQ come from the germline V gene. The trim removed 0 bases at V and 4 bases at J, leaving 11 bases unmatched. The CDR3 coding sequence is TGCGCCAGCAGCTTGGGGAGGACTAGCGGCGAGATGTCAGATACGCAGTATTTT. It specifies CASSLGRTSGEMSDTQYF.

The chain has TRBV5-1 and TRBJ2-5; 12 bases fit TRBD1. J was trimmed by 5 bases and V by 6 bases; bases with no gene match: 17. CDR3 size: 18 residues. CDR1 and CDR2 (germline): SGHRS, YFSETQ. The CDR3 DNA reads as TGCGCCAGCATACCCCGACCGGGACAGGGGGCCCTACAGGAGACCCAGTACTTC. The encoded protein is CASIPRPGQGALQETQYF.

The chain carries TRBV7-8 and TRBJ1-5; D unclear. The CDR3 contains 14 residues. The V gene lost 1 base and the J gene lost 4 bases, with 8 bases spanning the gap. Germline CDR1 SGHVS, CDR2 FQNEAQ. The DNA for the CDR3 is TGTGCCAGCAGCTTAGACAGCCCGAATCAGCCCCAGCATTTT. Its protein product is CASSLDSPNQPQHF.

Here the CDR3 reads CASSQQGARAKNIQYF. DNA for the CDR3: TGTGCCAGCAGCCAACAGGGGGCGAGAGCCAAAAACATTCAGTACTTC. The V and J genes are TRBV3-1 (or the pseudogene TRBV3-2) and TRBJ2-4; the match to TRBD1 covers 8 bases. Germline trimming cut 2 bases from V and 0 bases from J; bases unmatched to any gene: 3. The germline V gene has CDR1 LGHDT and CDR2 YNNKEL (reference sequence). The CDR3 covers 16 residues.

The chain is built from TRBV2 and TRBJ2-1, with D perhaps TRBD2 (6 bases). In germline, CDR1 is SNHLY, CDR2 FYNNEI. The CDR3 runs 16 residues. Deletions cut 3 bases from V and 6 bases from J, with 18 bases between. The CDR3 coding sequence is TGTGCCAGCAGTGACGATGTAGGAGGGTTGGTCAATGAGCAGTTCTTC. Amino acid sequence: CASSDDVGGLVNEQFF.

This chain joins TRBV7-6 and TRBJ2-1, with 10 bases lining up with TRBD2. Germline CDR1 SGHVS, CDR2 FNYEAQ. The CDR3 runs 19 residues. J gave up 9 bases and V 5 bases, and 22 bases lay outside the gene matches. The CDR3 loop reads CASSLKKDRRLAGDAEQFF. CDR3 sequence (DNA): TGTGCCAGCAGCCTAAAGAAGGACAGAAGGCTAGCGGGAGACGCTGAGCAGTTCTTC.

This rearrangement joins TRBV9 to TRBJ1-6; TRBD1 agrees at 10 bases. Losses at the gene ends were 3 bases for V and 8 bases for J; bases not matched to a gene: 11. Germline values: CDR1 SGDLS, CDR2 YYNGEE. The CDR3 covers 17 residues. The CDR3 protein is CASSETLWTGGDSPLHF. The DNA for the CDR3 is TGTGCCAGCAGCGAGACCCTATGGACAGGGGGGGATTCACCCCTCCACTTT.

This clone was recorded a few times. This chain uses TRBV24-1 with TRBJ2-1, with 8 bases fitting TRBD2. The CDR3 is 15 residues long. The V gene end was trimmed by 4 bases and the J gene end by 7 bases; junction bases not matched to a gene: 8. Germline-derived CDR1 and CDR2 are KGHDR and SFDVKD. The CDR3 is CATSEGWAGGNEQFF. The CDR3 coding sequence is TGTGCCACCAGTGAGGGGTGGGCGGGGGGTAATGAGCAGTTCTTC.

This clone was observed a few times. The J gene is TRBJ2-7, the V gene TRBV5-1, with D possibly being TRBD2 (5 bases). Germline V gives CDR1 SGHRS, CDR2 YFSETQ. Trimming stripped 6 bases from V and 0 bases from J, with 13 bases between. CDR3 length: 14 residues. CDR3 in DNA: TGCGCCAGCAAGAACGGGGTGAGCTCCTACGAGCAGTACTTC. This translates into CASKNGVSSYEQYF.

The rearrangement uses TRBV7-3 and TRBJ2-1; 7 bases fit TRBD2. This CDR3 is built from 16 residues. Germline V gene sequence: CDR1 SGHTA, CDR2 FQGTGA. The trim removed 1 base at V and 2 bases at J, leaving 5 bases unmatched. The CDR3 DNA reads as TGTGCCAGCAGCTTAATGGGGGGGACTACCTACAATGAGCAGTTCTTC. It codes for CASSLMGGTTYNEQFF. The full variable domain, its missing parts supplied by reference TRBV7-3 and TRBJ2-1, is GAGVSQTPSNKVTEKGKYVELRCDPISGHTALYWYRQSLGQGPEFLIYFQGTGAADDSGLPNDRFFAVRPEGSVSTLKIQRTERGDSAVYLCASSLMGGTTYNEQFFGPGTRLTVL.

This chain uses TRBV28 with TRBJ1-6; TRBD1 matches 7 bases. The germline V gene encodes CDR1 MDHEN and CDR2 SYDVKM. V lost 3 bases to trimming and J lost 14 bases; unmatched junction nucleotides: 16. The CDR3 has 16 residues. The CDR3 region has the DNA TGTGCCAGCAGTTTTCGGGGGTTACAGGGGTTCCTGTCCCTCCACTTT. It yields the protein CASSFRGLQGFLSLHF. Full variable domain (rest looked up from reference TRBV28 and TRBJ1-6): DVKVTQSSRYLVKRTGEKVFLECVQDMDHENMFWYRQDPGLGLRLIYFSYDVKMKEKGDIPEGYSVSREKKERFSLILESASTNQTSMYLCASSFRGLQGFLSLHFGNGTRLTVT.

This chain uses TRBV5-4 with TRBJ1-6, with no clear D. V lost 2 bases to trimming and J lost 1 base, with 7 bases between them. The germline CDR1 and CDR2 sequences are SGHNT and YYREEE (reference sequence). The CDR3 spans 15 residues. In DNA, the CDR3 is TGTGCCAGCAGCTTTGGCAGGTCCTATAATTCACCCCTCCACTTT. Protein product: CASSFGRSYNSPLHF.

The genes are TRBV19 and TRBJ2-2; D is perhaps TRBD2 (5 bases). Germline V CDR1 and CDR2: LNHDA, SQIVND (reference sequence). This CDR3 is 19 amino acids long. The V gene lost 7 bases and the J gene lost 0 bases, with 24 bases spanning the gap. The CDR3 DNA sequence: TGTGCCAGTAAAGGGATCCGGGGTTCGGGCTCTGCGAACACCGGGGAGCTGTTTTTT. It translates to CASKGIRGSGSANTGELFF.

This clone occurred a few times. The CDR3 region is CASSLGTRDRELQPQHF. The DNA for the CDR3 is TGTGCCAGCAGCTTAGGAACCCGGGACAGGGAACTTCAGCCCCAGCATTTT. The chain uses TRBV7-4 and TRBJ1-5; TRBD1 matches 9 bases. CDR1 is SGHVT, CDR2 SQSDAQ, per germline. The CDR3 is 17 residues long. V was pared by 1 base and J by 6 bases, with 10 bases of the junction left unmatched. The full variable domain, completed using reference TRBV7-4 and TRBJ1-5, is GAGVSQSPRYKVAKRGRDVALRCDSISGHVTLYWYRQTLGQGSEVLTYSQSDAQRDKSGRPSGRFSAERPERSVSTLKIQRTEQGDSAVYLCASSLGTRDRELQPQHFGDGTRLSIL.

This sequence joins TRBV28 and TRBJ1-5; the D gene is possibly TRBD1 (5 bases). The V gene lost 2 bases and the J gene lost 6 bases, with 11 bases spanning the gap. The CDR3 sequence is 14 residues long. Germline CDR1 reads MDHEN; CDR2 reads SYDVKM. The CDR3 DNA follows: TGTGCCAGCAGTTTAAGCAGGGATCGTCAGCCCCAGCATTTT. It specifies CASSLSRDRQPQHF. The whole variable domain, remainder taken from reference TRBV28 and TRBJ1-5, is DVKVTQSSRYLVKRTGEKVFLECVQDMDHENMFWYRQDPGLGLRLIYFSYDVKMKEKGDIPEGYSVSREKKERFSLILESASTNQTSMYLCASSLSRDRQPQHFGDGTRLSIL.

This sequence joins TRBV27 and TRBJ1-3, with TRBD1 matching over 9 bases. The CDR3 totals 15 residues. Trimming took 4 bases from V and 6 from J; bases not matched to a gene: 7. CDR1 is MNHEY and CDR2 is SMNVEV in the germline V gene (reference sequence). The CDR3: CASSSRDRALNTIYF. The CDR3 bases are TGTGCCAGCAGTTCCCGGGACAGGGCACTAAACACCATATATTTT.

The chain recombines TRBV5-5 with TRBJ1-2; no firm D call. CDR3 length: 14 residues. The germline V gene has CDR1 SGHKS and CDR2 YYEKEE (reference sequence). Trimming stripped 0 bases from V and 6 bases from J, with 12 bases between. The CDR3 sequence is CASSLDGGGNGYTF. The CDR3 DNA follows: TGTGCCAGCAGCTTGGATGGAGGAGGGAATGGCTACACCTTC. Looking up the rest from reference TRBV5-5 and TRBJ1-2 gives the full variable domain: DAGVTQSPTHLIKTRGQQVTLRCSPISGHKSVSWYQQVLGQGPQFIFQYYEKEERGRGNFPDRFSARQFPNYSSELNVNALLLGDSALYLCASSLDGGGNGYTFGSGTRLTVV.

This clone was counted a few times. This chain connects TRBV25-1 to TRBJ2-5; 7 bases are shared with TRBD1. The J segment lost 6 bases and the V segment lost 3 bases, leaving 10 bases of the junction unmatched. The CDR3 has 15 amino acids. Germline CDR1 MGHDK, CDR2 SYGVNS. CDR3 DNA sequence: TGTGCCAGCAGTGAGCCCAGACAGGGAAGACAGACCCAGTACTTC. Protein: CASSEPRQGRQTQYF.